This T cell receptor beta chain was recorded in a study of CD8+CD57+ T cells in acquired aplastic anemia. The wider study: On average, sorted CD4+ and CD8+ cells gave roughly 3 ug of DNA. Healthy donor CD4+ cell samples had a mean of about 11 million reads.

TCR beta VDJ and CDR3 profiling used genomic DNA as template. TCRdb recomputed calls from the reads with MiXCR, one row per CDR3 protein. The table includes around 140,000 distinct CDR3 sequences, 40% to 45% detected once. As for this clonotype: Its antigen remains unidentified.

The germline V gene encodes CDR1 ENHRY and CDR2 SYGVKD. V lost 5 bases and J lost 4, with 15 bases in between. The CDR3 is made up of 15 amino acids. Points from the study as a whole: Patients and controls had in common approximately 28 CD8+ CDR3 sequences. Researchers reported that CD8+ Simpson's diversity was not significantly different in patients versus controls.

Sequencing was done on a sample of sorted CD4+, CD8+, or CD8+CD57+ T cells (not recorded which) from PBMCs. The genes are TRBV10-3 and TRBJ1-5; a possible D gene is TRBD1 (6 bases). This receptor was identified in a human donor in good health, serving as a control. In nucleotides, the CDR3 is TGTGCCATCAGTCCAGGGGTAGGACAAAATCAGCCCCAGCATTTT. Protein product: CAISPGVGQNQPQHF.